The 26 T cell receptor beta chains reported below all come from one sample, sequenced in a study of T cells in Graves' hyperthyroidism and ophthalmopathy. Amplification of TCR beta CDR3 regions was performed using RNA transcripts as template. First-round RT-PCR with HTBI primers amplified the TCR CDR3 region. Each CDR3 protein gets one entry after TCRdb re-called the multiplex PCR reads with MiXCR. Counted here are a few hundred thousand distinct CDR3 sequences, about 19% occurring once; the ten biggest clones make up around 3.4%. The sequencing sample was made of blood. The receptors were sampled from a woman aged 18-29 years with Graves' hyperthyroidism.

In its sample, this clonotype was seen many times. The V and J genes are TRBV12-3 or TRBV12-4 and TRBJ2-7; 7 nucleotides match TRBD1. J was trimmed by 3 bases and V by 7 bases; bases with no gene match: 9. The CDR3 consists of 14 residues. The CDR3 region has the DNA TGTGCCAGCACCCTGACAGGGAGAGGCTACGAGCAGTACTTC. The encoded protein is CASTLTGRGYEQYF.

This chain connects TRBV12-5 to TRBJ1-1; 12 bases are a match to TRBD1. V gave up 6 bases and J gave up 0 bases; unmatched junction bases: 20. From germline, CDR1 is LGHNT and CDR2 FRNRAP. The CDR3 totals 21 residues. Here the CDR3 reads CASGRRRGQGARITLNTEAFF. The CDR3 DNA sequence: TGTGCTAGTGGACGACGTAGGGGACAGGGGGCGAGAATAACCTTGAACACTGAAGCTTTCTTT.

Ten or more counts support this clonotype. CDR3 loop: CASSVAGDSNQPQHF. As DNA, the CDR3 is TGTGCCAGCAGCGTAGCAGGGGATAGCAATCAGCCCCAGCATTTT. This chain connects TRBV9 to TRBJ1-5; perhaps TRBD1 as D (6 bases). The length of the CDR3 is 15 residues. Trimming took off 0 bases at V and 0 bases at J, with 7 bases between the two ends. In germline, CDR1 is SGDLS, CDR2 YYNGEE.

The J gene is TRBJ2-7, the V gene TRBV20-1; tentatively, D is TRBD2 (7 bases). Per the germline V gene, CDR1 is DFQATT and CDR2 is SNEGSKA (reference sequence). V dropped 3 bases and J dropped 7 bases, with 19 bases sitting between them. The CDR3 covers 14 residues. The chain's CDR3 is CSASALGGAREQYF. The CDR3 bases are TGCAGTGCTAGTGCCTTGGGGGGGGCGCGGGAGCAGTACTTC.

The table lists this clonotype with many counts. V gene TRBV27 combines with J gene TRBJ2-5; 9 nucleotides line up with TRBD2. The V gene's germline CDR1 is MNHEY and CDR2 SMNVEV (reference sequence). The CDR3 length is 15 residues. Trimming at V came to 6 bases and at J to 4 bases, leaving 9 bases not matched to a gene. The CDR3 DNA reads TGTGCCAGCAGACCCGCGGGGGGGTTGGCAGAGACCCAGTACTTC. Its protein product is CASRPAGGLAETQYF.

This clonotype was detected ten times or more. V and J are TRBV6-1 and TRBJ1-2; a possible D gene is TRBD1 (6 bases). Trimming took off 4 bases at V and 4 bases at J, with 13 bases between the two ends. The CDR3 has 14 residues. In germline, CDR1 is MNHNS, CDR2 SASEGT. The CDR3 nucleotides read TGTGCCAGCAGTGCGGGGGGGCTCGGCTATGGCTACACCTTC. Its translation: CASSAGGLGYGYTF.

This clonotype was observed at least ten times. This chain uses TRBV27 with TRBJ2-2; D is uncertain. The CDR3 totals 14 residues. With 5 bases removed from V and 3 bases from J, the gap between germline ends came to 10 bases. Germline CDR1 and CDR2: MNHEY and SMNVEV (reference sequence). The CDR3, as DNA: TGTGCCAGCAGTGCCAACCAGTACACCGGGGAGCTGTTTTTT. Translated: CASSANQYTGELFF.

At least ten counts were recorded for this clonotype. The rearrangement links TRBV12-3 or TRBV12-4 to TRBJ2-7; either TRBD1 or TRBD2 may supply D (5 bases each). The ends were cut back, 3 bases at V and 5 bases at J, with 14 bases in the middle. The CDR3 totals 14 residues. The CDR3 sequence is CASSLDWRGDEQYF. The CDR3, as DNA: TGTGCCAGCAGTTTGGACTGGCGAGGGGACGAGCAGTACTTC.

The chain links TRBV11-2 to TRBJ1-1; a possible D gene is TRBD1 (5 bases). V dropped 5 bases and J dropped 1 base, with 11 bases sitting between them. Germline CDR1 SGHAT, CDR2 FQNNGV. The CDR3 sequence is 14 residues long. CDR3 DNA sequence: TGTGCCAGCAGCCCGGGACCGCCGAACACTGAAGCTTTCTTT. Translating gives CASSPGPPNTEAFF.

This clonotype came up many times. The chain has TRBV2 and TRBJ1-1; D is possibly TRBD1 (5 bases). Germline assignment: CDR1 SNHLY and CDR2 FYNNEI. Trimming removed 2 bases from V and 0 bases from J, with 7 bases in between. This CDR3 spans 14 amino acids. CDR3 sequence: CASSERQMNTEAFF. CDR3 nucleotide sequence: TGTGCCAGCAGTGAACGACAGATGAACACTGAAGCTTTCTTT.

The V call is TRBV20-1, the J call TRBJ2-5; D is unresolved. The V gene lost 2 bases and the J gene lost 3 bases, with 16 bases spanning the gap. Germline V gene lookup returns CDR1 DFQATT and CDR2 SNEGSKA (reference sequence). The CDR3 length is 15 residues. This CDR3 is CSARPSTPKEETQYF. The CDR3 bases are TGCAGTGCTAGACCCTCGACCCCTAAGGAAGAGACCCAGTACTTC.

The chain's CDR3 is CSARGTGTNTGELFF. The DNA for the CDR3 is TGCAGTGCTAGAGGGACAGGGACAAACACCGGGGAGCTGTTTTTT. This chain links TRBV20-1 with TRBJ2-2; 8 bases are a match to TRBD1. Germline V lookup: CDR1 DFQATT, CDR2 SNEGSKA (reference sequence). V was clipped by 1 base and J by 2 bases; unmatched bases: 3. The CDR3 has 15 residues.

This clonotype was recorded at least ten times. The chain's CDR3 is CASSSTGGDGYTF. CDR3 coding DNA: TGTGCCAGCTCATCTACAGGGGGTGACGGCTACACCTTC. V is TRBV18 and J is TRBJ1-2; 8 nucleotides agree with TRBD1. This CDR3 comprises 13 residues. Unmatched junction bases numbered 7, after V lost 5 bases and J lost 8 bases. In germline, CDR1 is KGHSH, CDR2 LQKENI.

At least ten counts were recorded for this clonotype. The CDR3 nucleotides are TGCGCCAGCAGCTTGGTCGTCAACTACGAGCAGTACTTC. Encoded protein: CASSLVVNYEQYF. The V call is TRBV5-1, the J call TRBJ2-7, with no clear D. V shed 0 bases and J shed 3 bases, with 7 bases lying between them. Germline V CDR1 and CDR2: SGHRS, YFSETQ. The CDR3 spans 13 residues.

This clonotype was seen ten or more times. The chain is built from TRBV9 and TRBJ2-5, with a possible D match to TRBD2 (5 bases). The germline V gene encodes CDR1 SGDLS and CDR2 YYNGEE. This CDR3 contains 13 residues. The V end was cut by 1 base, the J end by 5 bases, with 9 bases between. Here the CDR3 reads CASSVSGEETQYF. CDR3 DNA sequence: TGTGCCAGCAGCGTATCTGGGGAGGAGACCCAGTACTTC.

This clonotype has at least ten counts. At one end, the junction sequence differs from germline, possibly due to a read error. CDR3 sequence reads: CASSYSRGRPWYTGELLF. In DNA, the CDR3 is TGTGCCAGCAGTTACTCGAGGGGGAGGCCGTGGTACACCGGGGAGCTGCTTTTT. The chain has TRBV6-2 or TRBV6-3 and TRBJ2-2; D might be TRBD1 or TRBD2, each matching 6 bases. The CDR3 length is 18 residues. Germline CDR1 and CDR2: MNHEY and SVGEGT.

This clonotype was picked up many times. The CDR3 is CASSLRGRVNTEAFF. CDR3 DNA: TGTGCCAGCAGCTTAAGAGGCAGGGTGAACACTGAAGCTTTCTTT. The J gene is TRBJ1-1, the V gene TRBV7-3, with D possibly TRBD1 on 5 matching bases. Trimming took off 1 base at V and 0 bases at J, with 9 bases between the two ends. The V gene's germline CDR1 is SGHTA and CDR2 FQGTGA. This CDR3 spans 15 amino acids.

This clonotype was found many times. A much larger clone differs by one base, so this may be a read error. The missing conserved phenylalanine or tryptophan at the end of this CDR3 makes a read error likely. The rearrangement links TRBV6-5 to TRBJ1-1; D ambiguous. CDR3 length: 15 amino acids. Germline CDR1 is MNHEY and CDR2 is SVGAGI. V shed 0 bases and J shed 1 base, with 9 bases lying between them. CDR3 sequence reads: CASSYSTAGNTEAFL. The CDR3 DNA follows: TGTGCCAGCAGTTACTCGACGGCTGGGAACACTGAAGCTTTCCTT.

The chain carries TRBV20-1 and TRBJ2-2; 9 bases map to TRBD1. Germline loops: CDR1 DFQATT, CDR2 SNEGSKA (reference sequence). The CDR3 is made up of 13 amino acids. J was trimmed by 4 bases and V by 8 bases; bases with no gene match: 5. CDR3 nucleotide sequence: TGCAGTAAACAGGGGGCGGTCACCGGGGAGCTGTTTTTT. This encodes CSKQGAVTGELFF.

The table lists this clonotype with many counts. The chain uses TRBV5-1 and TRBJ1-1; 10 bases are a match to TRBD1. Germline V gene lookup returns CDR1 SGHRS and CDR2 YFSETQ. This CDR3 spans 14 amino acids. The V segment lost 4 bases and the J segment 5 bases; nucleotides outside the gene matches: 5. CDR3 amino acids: CASSIGQGVTEAFF. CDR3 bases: TGCGCCAGCAGCATAGGACAGGGGGTTACTGAAGCTTTCTTT.

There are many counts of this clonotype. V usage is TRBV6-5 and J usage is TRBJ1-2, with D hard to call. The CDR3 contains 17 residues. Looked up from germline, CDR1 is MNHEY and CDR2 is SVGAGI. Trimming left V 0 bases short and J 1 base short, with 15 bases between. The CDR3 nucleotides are TGTGCCAGCAGTTACTCGTACTTCCGACACGATAACTATGGCTACACCTTC. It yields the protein CASSYSYFRHDNYGYTF.

CDR3: CASSLRDRGIRAFF. The CDR3 nucleotides read TGTGCCAGCAGTTTAAGGGACAGGGGGATTAGGGCTTTCTTT. This chain joins TRBV12-3 or TRBV12-4 and TRBJ1-1; 11 nucleotides align to TRBD1. The CDR3 spans 14 residues. Germline trimming cut 2 bases from V and 11 bases from J; bases unmatched to any gene: 7.

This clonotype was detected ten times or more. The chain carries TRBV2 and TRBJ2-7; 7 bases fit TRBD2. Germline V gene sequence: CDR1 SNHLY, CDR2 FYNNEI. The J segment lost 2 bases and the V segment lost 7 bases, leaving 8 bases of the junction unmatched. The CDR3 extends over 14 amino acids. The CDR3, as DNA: TGTGCCAGCATACTAGCGTCGAGCCCCTACGAGCAGTACTTC. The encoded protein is CASILASSPYEQYF.

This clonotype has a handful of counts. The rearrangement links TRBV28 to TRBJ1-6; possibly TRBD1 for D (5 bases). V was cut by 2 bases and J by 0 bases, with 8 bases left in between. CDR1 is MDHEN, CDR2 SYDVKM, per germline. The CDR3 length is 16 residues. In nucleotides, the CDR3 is TGTGCCAGCAGTTTAGGGGGAGGCTCCTATAATTCACCCCTCCACTTT. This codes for CASSLGGGSYNSPLHF.

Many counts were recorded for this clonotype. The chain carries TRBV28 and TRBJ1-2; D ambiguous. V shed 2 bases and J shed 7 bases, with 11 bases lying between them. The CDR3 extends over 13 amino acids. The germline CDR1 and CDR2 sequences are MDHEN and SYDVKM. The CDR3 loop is CASSLGVLPGYTF. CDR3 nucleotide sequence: TGTGCCAGCAGTTTAGGGGTACTTCCTGGCTACACCTTC.

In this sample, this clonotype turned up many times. CDR3 in DNA: TGTGCCAGCAGCCCTGGGACAGCTGTCTACGAGCAGTACTTC. Its translation is CASSPGTAVYEQYF. The V call is TRBV6-5, the J call TRBJ2-7, with TRBD1 identical over 7 bases. The length of the CDR3 is 14 residues. Trimming took 6 bases from V and 3 from J; bases not matched to a gene: 8. The germline V gene encodes CDR1 MNHEY and CDR2 SVGAGI.